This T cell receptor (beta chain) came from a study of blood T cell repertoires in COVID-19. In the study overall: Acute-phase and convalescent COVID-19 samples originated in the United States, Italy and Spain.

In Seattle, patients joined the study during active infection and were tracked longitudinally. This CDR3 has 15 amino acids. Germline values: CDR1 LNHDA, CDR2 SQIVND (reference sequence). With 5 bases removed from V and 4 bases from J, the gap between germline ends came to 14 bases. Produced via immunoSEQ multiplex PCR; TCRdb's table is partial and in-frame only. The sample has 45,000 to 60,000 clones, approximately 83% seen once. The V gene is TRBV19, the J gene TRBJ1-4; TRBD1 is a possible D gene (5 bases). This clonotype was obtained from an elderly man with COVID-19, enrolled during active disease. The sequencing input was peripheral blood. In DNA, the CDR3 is TGTGCCAGTAGTCCTAGGGGACTTCTTAATGAAAAACTGTTTTTT. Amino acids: CASSPRGLLNEKLFF. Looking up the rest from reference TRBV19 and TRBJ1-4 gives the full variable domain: DGGITQSPKYLFRKEGQNVTLSCEQNLNHDAMYWYRQDPGQGLRLIYYSQIVNDFQKGDIAEGYSVSREKKESFPLTVTSAQKNPTAFYLCASSPRGLLNEKLFFGSGTQLSVL.